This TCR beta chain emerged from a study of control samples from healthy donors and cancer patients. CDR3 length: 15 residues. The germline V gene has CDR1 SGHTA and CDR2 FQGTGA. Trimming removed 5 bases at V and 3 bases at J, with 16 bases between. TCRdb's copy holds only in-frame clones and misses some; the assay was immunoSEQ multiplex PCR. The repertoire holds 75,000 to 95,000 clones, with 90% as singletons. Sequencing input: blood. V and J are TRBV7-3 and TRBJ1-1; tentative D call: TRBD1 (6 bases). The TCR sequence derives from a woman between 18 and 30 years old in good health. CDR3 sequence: CASSPGGREYTEAFF. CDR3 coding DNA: TGTGCCAGCAGCCCCGGGGGCAGGGAATACACTGAAGCTTTCTTT. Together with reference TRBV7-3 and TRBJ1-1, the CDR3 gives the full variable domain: GAGVSQTPSNKVTEKGKYVELRCDPISGHTALYWYRQSLGQGPEFLIYFQGTGAADDSGLPNDRFFAVRPEGSVSTLKIQRTERGDSAVYLCASSPGGREYTEAFFGQGTRLTVV.